This T cell receptor beta chain came from a study of blood T cell dynamics during melanoma immunotherapy. Study in general: Standard first-line treatment here was pembrolizumab or nivolumab plus ipilimumab in metastatic melanoma.

The germline gives CDR1 SEHNR, CDR2 FQNEAQ (reference sequence). V lost 3 bases and J 0 bases, leaving 12 bases between the germline ends. There are 17 residues in the CDR3. Study results and limitations: The study could not tell melanoma-specific clones from general immune activation.

With regard to this clone: Its antigen is undetermined.

Time point in this sample: week 3, after first cycle of checkpoint inhibitor. Patients with prior systemic cancer treatment, concomitant immunosuppressants, or other active malignancies were excluded. All DNA from each sorted CD8+ subset was loaded. Clones were sequenced by immunoSEQ multiplex PCR, and TCRdb holds only the in-frame ones, with some missing. The table shows some 15,000 clones, with 90% to 95% occurring only once. This chain links TRBV7-9 with TRBJ2-6, with D tentatively TRBD1 (7 bases). The specimen was effector memory CD8+ T cells from blood, collected from a patient treated with checkpoint blockade. The sequence was obtained from a human donor with melanoma. The CDR3 DNA reads as TGTGCCAGCAGCTTCGGAGGGGGCTTCTCTGGGGCCAACGTCCTGACTTTC. Translated: CASSFGGGFSGANVLTF.